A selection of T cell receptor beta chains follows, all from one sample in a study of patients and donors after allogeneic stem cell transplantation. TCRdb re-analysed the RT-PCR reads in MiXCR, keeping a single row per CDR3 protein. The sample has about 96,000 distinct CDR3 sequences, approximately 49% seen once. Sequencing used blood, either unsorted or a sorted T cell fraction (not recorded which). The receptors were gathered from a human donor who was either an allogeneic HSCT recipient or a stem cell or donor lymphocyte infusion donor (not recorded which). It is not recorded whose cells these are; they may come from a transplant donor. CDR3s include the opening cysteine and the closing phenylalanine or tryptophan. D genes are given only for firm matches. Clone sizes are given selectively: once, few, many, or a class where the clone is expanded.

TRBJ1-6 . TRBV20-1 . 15 CSARDREAGNSPLHF TGCAGTGCTAGAGATCGGGAGGCGGGTAATTCACCCCTCCACTTT
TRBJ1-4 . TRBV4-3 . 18 CASSQRHRPELTNEKLFF TGCGCCAGCAGCCAACGGCACCGGCCGGAGCTAACTAATGAAAAACTGTTTTTT
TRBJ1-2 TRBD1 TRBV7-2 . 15 CASSSDRGVNYGYTF TGTGCCAGCAGCTCGGACAGGGGTGTGAACTATGGCTACACCTTC
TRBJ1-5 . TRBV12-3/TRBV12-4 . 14 CASSARTSNQPQHF TGTGCCAGCAGTGCGAGGACAAGCAATCAGCCCCAGCATTTT
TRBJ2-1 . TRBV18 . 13 CASSPPTTSEQFF TGTGCCAGCTCACCACCGACTACCTCGGAGCAGTTCTTC
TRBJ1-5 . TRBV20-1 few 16 CSASVGGVSGNQPQHF TGCAGTGCTAGCGTCGGCGGAGTGTCGGGCAATCAGCCCCAGCATTTT
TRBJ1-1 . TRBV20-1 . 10 CSGANTEAFF TGCAGTGGGGCGAACACTGAAGCTTTCTTT
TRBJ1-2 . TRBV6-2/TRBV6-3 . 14 CASSYRDGPYGYTF TGTGCCAGCAGTTACCGGGACGGACCCTATGGCTACACCTTC
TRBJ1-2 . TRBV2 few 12 CASKTDSTGYTF TGTGCCAGCAAGACGGACAGTACTGGCTACACCTTC
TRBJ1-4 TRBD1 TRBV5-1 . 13 CASRYQGDEKLFF TGCGCCAGCAGATATCAGGGGGATGAAAAACTGTTTTTT
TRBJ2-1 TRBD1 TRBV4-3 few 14 CASSSRTGLNEQFF TGCGCCAGCAGCAGTAGGACAGGGTTGAATGAGCAGTTCTTC
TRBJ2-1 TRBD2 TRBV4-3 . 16 CASSQAAGAYYNEQFF TGCGCCAGCAGCCAAGCGGCGGGAGCCTACTACAATGAGCAGTTCTTC
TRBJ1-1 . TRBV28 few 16 CASSLVAETGKAEAFF TGTGCCAGCAGTTTGGTCGCCGAAACAGGGAAGGCTGAAGCTTTCTTT
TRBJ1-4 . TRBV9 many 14 CASSVSQGHEKLFF TGTGCCAGCAGCGTAAGCCAGGGCCATGAAAAACTGTTTTTT
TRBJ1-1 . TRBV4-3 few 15 CASSQEVDLNTEAFF TGCGCCAGCAGCCAAGAAGTCGATCTGAACACTGAAGCTTTCTTT
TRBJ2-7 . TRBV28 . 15 CASTSPGTGGYEQYF TGTGCCAGCACTTCGCCTGGGACTGGCGGCTACGAGCAGTACTTC
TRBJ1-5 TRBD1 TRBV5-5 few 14 CASSAGQEEKPQHF TGTGCCAGCAGCGCCGGACAGGAGGAAAAGCCCCAGCATTTT
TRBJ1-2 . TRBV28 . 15 CASSPRRQLGDGYTF TGTGCCAGCAGTCCCCGTAGACAGCTAGGGGACGGCTACACCTTC
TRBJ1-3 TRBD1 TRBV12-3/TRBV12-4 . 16 CASSQRQGLSGNTIYF TGTGCCAGCAGTCAGAGACAGGGCCTCTCTGGAAACACCATATATTTT
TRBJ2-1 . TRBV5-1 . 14 CASSQLSFSNEQFF TGCGCCAGCAGCCAGCTAAGCTTTTCCAATGAGCAGTTCTTC
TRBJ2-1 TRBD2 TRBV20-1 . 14 CSAPGTSGGYPQFF TGCAGTGCTCCGGGGACTAGCGGGGGATACCCGCAGTTCTTC
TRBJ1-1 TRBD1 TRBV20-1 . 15 CSASRTGETNTEAFF TGCAGTGCTAGTAGGACAGGAGAAACGAACACTGAAGCTTTCTTT